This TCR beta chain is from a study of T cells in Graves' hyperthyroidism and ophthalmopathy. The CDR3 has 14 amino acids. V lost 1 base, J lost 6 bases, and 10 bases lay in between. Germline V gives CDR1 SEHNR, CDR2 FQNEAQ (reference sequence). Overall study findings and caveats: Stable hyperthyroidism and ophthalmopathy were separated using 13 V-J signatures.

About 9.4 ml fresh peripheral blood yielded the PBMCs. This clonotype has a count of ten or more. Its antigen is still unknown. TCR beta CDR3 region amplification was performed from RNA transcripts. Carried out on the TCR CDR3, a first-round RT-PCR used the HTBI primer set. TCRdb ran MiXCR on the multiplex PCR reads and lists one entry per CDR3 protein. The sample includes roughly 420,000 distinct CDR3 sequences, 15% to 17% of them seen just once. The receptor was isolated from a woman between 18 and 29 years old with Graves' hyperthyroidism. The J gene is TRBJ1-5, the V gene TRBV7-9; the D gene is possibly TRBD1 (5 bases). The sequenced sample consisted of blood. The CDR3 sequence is CASSLDRGFQPQHF. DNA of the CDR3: TGTGCCAGCAGCTTAGATAGGGGATTTCAGCCCCAGCATTTT. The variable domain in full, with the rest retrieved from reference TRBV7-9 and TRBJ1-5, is DTGVSQNPRHKITKRGQNVTFRCDPISEHNRLYWYRQTLGQGPEFLTYFQNEAQLEKSRLLSDRFSAERPKGSFSTLEIQRTEQGDSAMYLCASSLDRGFQPQHFGDGTRLSIL.